This T cell receptor (beta chain) was found in a study of blood T cell repertoires in COVID-19. Study-wide background: From T cells, B-cell-depleted T cells, or PBMCs came the material, which was cDNA or gDNA.

In the original analysis: Nucleated cell number was recorded as an estimate derived from reference gene primer amplification. Assay: immunoSEQ multiplex PCR; the TCRdb copy retains only in-frame clones and omits some. V, J and clone size reflect that table, while D and trimming were determined from the DNA. The top ten clones hold approximately 28% of a sample with around 130,000 clones, 85% to 90% of them seen once. Germline V gene sequence: CDR1 GTSNPN, CDR2 SVGIG (reference sequence). Trimming removed 4 bases from V and 1 base from J; junction bases left unmatched: 9. The CDR3 totals 16 residues. Input material: peripheral blood. The chain links TRBV30 to TRBJ2-7, with 11 bases fitting TRBD2. The TCR comes from a man in his sixties or seventies with active or convalescent COVID-19. The CDR3 spells CAWTKARLAGSYEQYF. For the CDR3, the DNA is TGTGCCTGGACTAAAGCCAGACTAGCGGGATCCTACGAGCAGTACTTC.